This TCR beta chain was documented in a study of cytomegalovirus exposure and HLA in healthy donors. Overall study findings and caveats: Sequencing probably produced one cluster of sequence variants that were highly shared.

The CDR3 has 12 amino acids. Germline V lookup: CDR1 SQVTM, CDR2 ANQGSEA. V was shortened by 6 bases and J by 1 base, with 9 bases between the two germline ends. PCR involved 60 Vbeta and 13 Jbeta primers. Produced via immunoSEQ multiplex PCR; TCRdb's table is partial and in-frame only. Altogether roughly 34,000 clones are present, roughly 64% being singletons, with the ten largest covering roughly a tenth. The count of this clone is one. The target antigen is unknown. The chain combines TRBV29-1 with TRBJ1-1; no definite D call. Specimen: PBMCs. The clonotype originates from a middle-aged man in good health and CMV-seropositive. In DNA form, the CDR3 reads TGCAGCGTGAGGCACCCGAACACTGAAGCTTTCTTT. This encodes CSVRHPNTEAFF.